This entry is about one TCR beta chain. The data belong to a study of OX40 agonist ivuxolimab in advanced cancers. Study details: Aged about 20 to 80 with a mean of roughly 65 years, they were less than 90% male.

TCRdb's table, derived via immunoSEQ multiplex PCR, lists solely in-frame clones and lacks some. The repertoire includes about 73,000 clones, around 90% of them detected once, and approximately 10% sits in the top ten. The CDR3 is made up of 16 amino acids. V was clipped by 4 bases and J by 3 bases, with 17 bases between them. Germline loops: CDR1 SGHVS, CDR2 FQNEAQ. The receptor was isolated from an adult with an advanced solid tumor such as melanoma, head and neck, liver or kidney cancer. The chain recombines TRBV7-8 with TRBJ2-3; a weak D match, TRBD2 (6 bases). The source was CD4+ or CD8+ T cells sorted from blood, collected in a trial of the OX40 agonist ivuxolimab. CDR3 coding DNA: TGTGCCAGCAGCTCAAGCTCGGGAGTAGGAACAGATACGCAGTATTTT. It codes for CASSSSSGVGTDTQYF.